Below are 17 T cell receptor beta chains sequenced from a single sample in a study of patients and donors after allogeneic stem cell transplantation. Each CDR3 protein gets one entry after TCRdb re-called the RT-PCR reads with MiXCR. The sample holds 110,000 or so distinct CDR3 sequences, roughly 35% seen once. Sequencing was done on a sample of blood, either unsorted or a sorted T cell fraction (not recorded which). The receptor source for this set is a human donor who was either an allogeneic HSCT recipient or a stem cell or donor lymphocyte infusion donor (not recorded which). It is not recorded whose cells these are; they may come from a transplant donor.

This chain connects TRBV5-1 to TRBJ1-6; D gene uncertain. V was cut by 4 bases and J by 3 bases, with 11 bases left in between. In germline, CDR1 is SGHRS, CDR2 YFSETQ. The CDR3 contains 15 residues. CDR3 sequence (DNA): TGCGCCAGCAGCCCGGACGGTCACTATAATTCACCCCTCCACTTT. Residues: CASSPDGHYNSPLHF.

This clonotype occurred a few times. The rearrangement links TRBV24-1 to TRBJ2-7; D possibly uses TRBD1 or TRBD2 (5 bases each). Trimming took 5 bases from V and 3 from J, leaving 13 bases between them. The CDR3 loop spans 14 amino acids. From germline, CDR1 is KGHDR and CDR2 SFDVKD. This CDR3 is CATSVTGPFYEQYF. In nucleotides, the CDR3 is TGTGCCACCAGTGTCACGGGACCATTCTACGAGCAGTACTTC.

The rearrangement joins TRBV7-3 to TRBJ2-1; TRBD2 aligns across 10 bases. The CDR3 spans 15 residues. Trimming cost V 3 bases and J 4 bases; bases outside gene matches: 3. The germline CDR1 and CDR2 sequences are SGHTA and FQGTGA. The CDR3 region is CASSFQLAGYNEQFF. In DNA form, the CDR3 reads TGTGCCAGCAGCTTCCAACTAGCGGGGTACAATGAGCAGTTCTTC.

This clonotype was seen more than once but under ten times. The chain has TRBV24-1 and TRBJ2-1; possibly TRBD1 for D (5 bases). Trimming cost V 9 bases and J 3 bases, with 8 bases left between them. The CDR3 is 12 amino acids. Germline CDR1 reads KGHDR; CDR2 reads SFDVKD. CDR3 protein: CATSQGYNEQFF. For the CDR3, the DNA is TGTGCCACCTCTCAGGGCTACAATGAGCAGTTCTTC.

The DNA of the CDR3 is TGTGCCAGCAGCCCGAGCCTGGTGGGGCATGGCTACACCTTC. Its translation: CASSPSLVGHGYTF. The chain employs TRBV2 and TRBJ1-2; D perhaps matches TRBD1 (5 bases). Trimming stripped 6 bases from V and 6 bases from J, with 17 bases between. CDR3 length equals 14 residues. Per the germline V gene, CDR1 is SNHLY and CDR2 is FYNNEI. The whole variable domain, filled in from reference TRBV2 and TRBJ1-2, reads EPEVTQTPSHQVTQMGQEVILRCVPISNHLYFYWYRQILGQKVEFLVSFYNNEISEKSEIFDDQFSVERPDGSNFTLKIRSTKLEDSAMYFCASSPSLVGHGYTFGSGTRLTVV.

In this sample, this clonotype turned up a few times. This chain connects TRBV20-1 to TRBJ1-1; 8 bases are shared with TRBD1. Germline V lookup: CDR1 DFQATT, CDR2 SNEGSKA (reference sequence). After removal of 3 bases from V and 6 bases from J, the junction contained 6 bases not matched to a gene. The CDR3 is made up of 13 amino acids. The CDR3 is CSARGDRISEAFF. The CDR3 coding sequence is TGCAGTGCTAGGGGGGACAGGATCTCTGAAGCTTTCTTT.

The chain has TRBV6-2 or TRBV6-3 and TRBJ1-1; a possible D gene is TRBD1 (5 bases). From germline, CDR1 is MNHEY and CDR2 SVGEGT. This CDR3 has 15 amino acids. With 7 bases removed from V and 1 base from J, the gap between germline ends came to 16 bases. The CDR3 nucleotides are TGTGCCAGCACCTTGACCCCCGGGGGGAACACTGAAGCTTTCTTT. Protein: CASTLTPGGNTEAFF.

The chain uses TRBV4-3 and TRBJ1-4, with TRBD1 as a possible D gene (5 bases). Trimming took off 4 bases at V and 8 bases at J, with 11 bases between the two ends. The CDR3 extends over 13 amino acids. Germline V lookup: CDR1 LGHNA, CDR2 YSLEER. For the CDR3, the DNA is TGCGCCAGCAGCCCCCGGGACTCCGAAAAACTGTTTTTT. Amino acids: CASSPRDSEKLFF.

In its sample, this clonotype was seen a few times. The chain has TRBV20-1 and TRBJ2-2; TRBD2 agrees at 8 bases. Germline values: CDR1 DFQATT, CDR2 SNEGSKA (reference sequence). This CDR3 has 15 amino acids. V gave up 3 bases and J gave up 6 bases; unmatched junction bases: 9. The CDR3 loop reads CSASESGRGSGELFF. CDR3 sequence (DNA): TGCAGTGCTAGCGAGAGCGGGAGAGGGTCCGGGGAGCTGTTTTTT.

V usage is TRBV20-1 and J usage is TRBJ2-3, with 11 nucleotides matching TRBD2. The CDR3 length is 17 residues. Germline loops: CDR1 DFQATT, CDR2 SNEGSKA (reference sequence). The J segment lost 4 bases and the V segment lost 3 bases, leaving 12 bases of the junction unmatched. CDR3 sequence reads: CSARAHGVAGGPDTQYF. The CDR3 DNA follows: TGCAGTGCTAGGGCGCACGGGGTAGCGGGAGGGCCAGATACGCAGTATTTT.

The chain uses TRBV20-1 and TRBJ2-7, with TRBD2 as a possible D gene (6 bases). This CDR3 contains 14 residues. V was cut by 0 bases and J by 7 bases, with 16 bases left in between. CDR1 DFQATT and CDR2 SNEGSKA come from the germline V gene (reference sequence). CDR3 in amino acids: CSARESSGVREQYF. CDR3 DNA sequence: TGCAGTGCTAGAGAAAGCTCGGGGGTTAGGGAGCAGTACTTC.

The gene calls are TRBV12-5 and TRBJ2-1; D unclear. The CDR3 is 11 amino acids. Germline values: CDR1 LGHNT, CDR2 FRNRAP. Deletions cut 0 bases from V and 7 bases from J, with 1 base between. The CDR3 protein is CASGLVNEQFF. In DNA, the CDR3 is TGTGCTAGTGGTTTGGTAAATGAGCAGTTCTTC.

In this sample, this clonotype turned up a few times. The gene calls are TRBV15 and TRBJ1-1, with D hard to call. With 0 bases removed from V and 3 bases from J, the gap between germline ends came to 5 bases. Germline V gives CDR1 LNHNV, CDR2 YYDKDF (reference sequence). CDR3 length: 13 amino acids. CDR3: CATSRDQYTEAFF. For the CDR3, the DNA is TGTGCCACCAGCAGAGATCAGTACACTGAAGCTTTCTTT.

This rearrangement joins TRBV6-5 to TRBJ1-6; tentatively, D is TRBD1 (5 bases). The length of the CDR3 is 15 residues. Germline V gives CDR1 MNHEY, CDR2 SVGAGI. The ends were cut back, 6 bases at V and 10 bases at J, with 19 bases in the middle. CDR3 region: CASRFGTTVGSPLHF. The CDR3 coding sequence is TGTGCCAGCAGGTTCGGGACCACAGTTGGGTCACCCCTCCACTTT.

This clonotype has more than one count but fewer than ten. The chain links TRBV12-3 or TRBV12-4 to TRBJ1-3; D is perhaps TRBD1 (5 bases). The CDR3 spans 13 residues. V lost 1 base to trimming and J lost 13 bases, with 14 bases between them. CDR3 sequence: CASSLERGLAIYF. The CDR3 DNA follows: TGTGCCAGCAGTTTAGAGAGGGGCCTGGCAATATATTTT.

This chain uses TRBV4-3 with TRBJ1-2, with 8 bases fitting TRBD1. Germline values: CDR1 LGHNA, CDR2 YSLEER. The CDR3 runs 16 residues. Trimming removed 4 bases from V and 4 bases from J; junction bases left unmatched: 11. DNA of the CDR3: TGCGCCAGCAGCCGTACCGGGACAGGCAACCCCTATGGCTACACCTTC. It specifies CASSRTGTGNPYGYTF.

The chain has TRBV29-1 and TRBJ2-1, with 11 bases that match TRBD2. The CDR3 sequence is 11 residues long. The V gene end was trimmed by 7 bases and the J gene end by 7 bases; junction bases not matched to a gene: 0. CDR1 and CDR2 (germline): SQVTM, ANQGSEA. In DNA form, the CDR3 reads TGCAGCGGGACTAGCGGGAATGAGCAGTTCTTC. It encodes CSGTSGNEQFF.